This TCR beta chain was sequenced in a study of human T cells and chemical hapten exposure. For the study at large: Patch testing placed 0.01% DPC on the upper back, with readings at 6 days.

Germline CDR1 and CDR2: MNHNY and SVGAGI (reference sequence). The CDR3 length is 15 residues. V was trimmed by 8 bases and J by 1 base, leaving 17 bases between them. In the original processing: Samples contained a median of about 100,000 TCRs, with a range of about 20,000 to 750,000. TCRdb used MiXCR to reprocess the RACE reads, holding one entry per CDR3 protein. Here the V and J calls rest on TCRdb's processing, not on the authors' analysis. The table shows 60,000 to 80,000 distinct CDR3 sequences, with roughly 6.7% occurring only once. Time point specified: pre-sensitization, week 0. Stated treatment: therapeutic diphenylcyclopropenone sensitization with weekly scalp DPC. Notes on the study in general: The donor cohort had alopecia, so its immune response may not match that of healthy people. With regard to DPC sensitization, TCRs above 1 in 1000 frequency did not change.

Turning to this clonotype: Its target is unknown. This sequence may be a read error, since a much larger clone differs from it by one base.

The origin of this receptor is a woman aged 25-40 years with alopecia areata. Some clones in this sample may be carry-over from other donors' samples. The sample consisted of whole blood, taken in connection with sensitization to the hapten diphenylcyclopropenone (DPC). The V gene is TRBV6-6, the J gene TRBJ2-5; D might be TRBD1 or TRBD2, each matching 6 bases. CDR3 DNA sequence: TGTGCCAGCCTGTCTCACGGGGGCTCCCAAGAGACCCAGTACTTC. As protein: CASLSHGGSQETQYF.